This record looks at one TCR beta chain sequence and its context. This entry belongs to a study of blood T cell repertoires in COVID-19. The overall study: The United States, Italy and Spain provided the acute and convalescent COVID-19 samples. In each case, the material was cDNA or gDNA derived from T cells, B-cell-depleted T cells, or PBMCs.

The table came from immunoSEQ multiplex PCR; TCRdb's copy has only in-frame clones and leaves some out. The repertoire has about 120,000 clones, about nine tenths of them found once; the top ten carry approximately 4.2%. The sequence came from a man aged 35 to 55 with acute or convalescent COVID-19. Sequencing used peripheral blood.

CDR3: CSASPPGTSGSSGNEQYF. CDR3 DNA: TGCAGTGCTAGTCCACCGGGGACTAGCGGTTCATCGGGGAACGAGCAGTACTTC. The gene calls are TRBV20-1 and TRBJ2-7, with 11 bases fitting TRBD2. The CDR3 has 18 residues. J gave up 5 bases and V 3 bases, and 18 bases lay outside the gene matches. Germline CDR1 is DFQATT and CDR2 is SNEGSKA (reference sequence).